This TCR beta chain came from a study of T cell responses to AZD1222 COVID-19 vaccine. About the research overall: It was second doses at about 4 or about 12 weeks that were pooled.

Study observations and caveats: In a largely white British group with more females than males, clonal diversity was possibly underestimated. Per reports, nearly half of all spike-specific TCRs target regions that are unmutated in variants. Repertoires were collected only later (after the peak T cell response had occurred).

In germline, CDR1 is KGHDR, CDR2 SFDVKD. This CDR3 is built from 13 residues. With 0 bases removed from V and 4 bases from J, the gap between germline ends came to 3 bases. Measured with immunoSEQ multiplex PCR; TCRdb has only the in-frame clones, and not every one. Of about 150,000 clones in the sample, around 90% were seen once. Comments on this clone: Its specificity is unknown.

The source was peripheral blood, collected on day 0 of AZD1222 vaccination. This clonotype originated in an adult in good health. The J gene is TRBJ1-5, the V gene TRBV24-1, with D hard to call. CDR3 nucleotides: TGTGCCACCAGTGATTTGGGAAATCAGCCCCAGCATTTT. Translating gives CATSDLGNQPQHF.